A selection of T cell receptor beta chains follows, all from one sample in a study of vaccination effects on CD4 cells after COVID-19. Clones were sequenced by immunoSEQ multiplex PCR, and TCRdb holds only the in-frame ones, with some missing. The sample shows about 48,000 clones, approximately 70% of them seen only once. Which antigens these TCRs recognize remains unknown. This specimen consisted of CD4+ T cells from PBMCs cultured without peptide, obtained before COVID-19 vaccination. The receptors shown here come from a human donor who received a COVID-19 vaccine. Both conserved end residues are part of each CDR3. The order of the fields is D gene, V gene, J gene, clone size, CDR3 protein, CDR3 DNA. A D gene is named only where the DNA matches it firmly. Where a row states a size, it is once, few, many or the class of an expanded clone; other rows omit it.

d_gene: .; v_gene: TRBV30; j_gene: TRBJ1-5; abundance: few; CDR3aa: CAWSAGRTYSNQPQHF; CDR3nt: TGTGCCTGGAGTGCTGGTCGGACCTATAGCAATCAGCCCCAGCATTTT
d_gene: .; v_gene: TRBV13; j_gene: TRBJ2-1; abundance: once; CDR3aa: CASSLVTASYNEQFF; CDR3nt: TGTGCCAGCAGCTTAGTCACAGCCTCCTACAATGAGCAGTTCTTC
d_gene: .; v_gene: TRBV3-1/TRBV3-2; j_gene: TRBJ1-5; abundance: .; CDR3aa: CASSQGYRGNQPQHF; CDR3nt: TGTGCCAGCAGCCAAGGATACAGGGGCAATCAGCCCCAGCATTTT
d_gene: .; v_gene: TRBV21-1; j_gene: TRBJ1-2; abundance: .; CDR3aa: CASSSLCRAIYGYTF; CDR3nt: TGTGCCAGCAGCAGTTTGTGCCGGGCCATCTATGGCTACACCTTC
d_gene: .; v_gene: TRBV6-5; j_gene: TRBJ1-3; abundance: once; CDR3aa: CASSYWGAAGNTIYF; CDR3nt: TGTGCCAGCAGTTACTGGGGGGCGGCGGGAAACACCATATATTTT
d_gene: .; v_gene: TRBV19; j_gene: TRBJ1-2; abundance: .; CDR3aa: CASSGNYGYTF; CDR3nt: TGTGCCAGCTCGGGAAACTATGGCTACACCTTC
d_gene: .; v_gene: TRBV10-3; j_gene: TRBJ2-7; abundance: few; CDR3aa: CAISESRYEQYF; CDR3nt: TGTGCCATCAGTGAGTCGCGGTACGAGCAGTACTTC
d_gene: .; v_gene: TRBV5-6; j_gene: TRBJ1-2; abundance: .; CDR3aa: CASSLGQDVYGYTF; CDR3nt: TGTGCCAGCAGCTTGGGACAGGACGTGTATGGCTACACCTTC
d_gene: TRBD2; v_gene: TRBV6-6; j_gene: TRBJ2-5; abundance: once; CDR3aa: CASRSSGAAETQYF; CDR3nt: TGTGCCAGCAGATCTAGCGGGGCGGCAGAGACCCAGTACTTC
d_gene: .; v_gene: TRBV2; j_gene: TRBJ1-5; abundance: .; CDR3aa: CASGISRFSNQPQHF; CDR3nt: TGTGCCAGCGGGATTTCACGATTTAGCAATCAGCCCCAGCATTTT
d_gene: .; v_gene: TRBV7-9; j_gene: TRBJ2-7; abundance: few; CDR3aa: CASSLERGLTYEQYF; CDR3nt: TGTGCCAGCAGCTTAGAAAGGGGCCTGACCTACGAGCAGTACTTC
d_gene: .; v_gene: TRBV29-1; j_gene: TRBJ1-1; abundance: .; CDR3aa: CSVLGLNTEAFF; CDR3nt: TGCAGCGTCCTGGGGTTAAACACTGAAGCTTTCTTT
d_gene: .; v_gene: TRBV5-8; j_gene: TRBJ2-7; abundance: .; CDR3aa: CASSGYGTNPYEQYF; CDR3nt: TGTGCCAGCAGCGGCTACGGGACAAATCCCTACGAGCAGTACTTC
d_gene: TRBD2; v_gene: TRBV5-6; j_gene: TRBJ2-1; abundance: .; CDR3aa: CASSRPGRLAGDNEQFF; CDR3nt: TGTGCCAGCAGCCGTCCAGGACGACTAGCGGGGGACAATGAGCAGTTCTTC
d_gene: .; v_gene: TRBV27; j_gene: TRBJ1-2; abundance: .; CDR3aa: CASSFGSNYGYTF; CDR3nt: TGTGCCAGCAGTTTTGGGAGCAACTATGGCTACACCTTC
d_gene: .; v_gene: TRBV6-5; j_gene: TRBJ2-7; abundance: .; CDR3aa: CASSSPGVWVYEQYF; CDR3nt: TGTGCCAGCAGTTCCCCAGGGGTGTGGGTGTACGAGCAGTACTTC
d_gene: TRBD1; v_gene: TRBV28; j_gene: TRBJ2-7; abundance: .; CDR3aa: CASRDRGRIYEQYF; CDR3nt: TGTGCCAGCAGGGACAGGGGGCGCATTTACGAGCAGTACTTC
d_gene: .; v_gene: TRBV7-9; j_gene: TRBJ2-7; abundance: few; CDR3aa: CASSLRMTGEQYF; CDR3nt: TGTGCCAGCAGCTTACGGATGACTGGGGAGCAGTACTTC
d_gene: TRBD1; v_gene: TRBV28; j_gene: TRBJ2-5; abundance: .; CDR3aa: CASSFDRGIQETQYF; CDR3nt: TGTGCCAGCAGTTTTGACAGGGGAATCCAAGAGACCCAGTACTTC
d_gene: TRBD1; v_gene: TRBV5-4; j_gene: TRBJ2-7; abundance: once; CDR3aa: CASSSRRDRVAYEQYF; CDR3nt: TGTGCCAGCAGCTCTCGCCGGGACAGGGTCGCCTACGAGCAGTACTTC
d_gene: TRBD1; v_gene: TRBV6-5; j_gene: TRBJ1-5; abundance: .; CDR3aa: CASSRGTGGNQPQHF; CDR3nt: TGTGCCAGCAGCCGAGGGACAGGGGGCAACCAGCCCCAGCATTTT
d_gene: .; v_gene: TRBV5-6; j_gene: TRBJ1-1; abundance: .; CDR3aa: CASRRTETEAFF; CDR3nt: TGTGCCAGCAGGAGGACCGAAACTGAAGCTTTCTTT
d_gene: .; v_gene: TRBV7-9; j_gene: TRBJ2-7; abundance: few; CDR3aa: CASSLTPYEQYF; CDR3nt: TGTGCCAGCAGCTTAACCCCCTACGAGCAGTACTTC
d_gene: TRBD2; v_gene: TRBV6-5; j_gene: TRBJ2-1; abundance: .; CDR3aa: CASSWTGTSHEQFF; CDR3nt: TGTGCCAGCAGTTGGACCGGGACTAGTCATGAGCAGTTCTTC